These 21 T cell receptor beta chains came from one sample sequenced in a study of human T cells and chemical hapten exposure. TCRdb analysed the RACE reads with MiXCR anew, one entry per CDR3 protein. This sample carries some 350,000 distinct CDR3 sequences, roughly 6% of them seen once, and the ten largest clones take around 6%. The time point is: patch test 2, 6 weeks after DPC sensitization. Treatment reported: therapeutic diphenylcyclopropenone sensitization with weekly scalp DPC. Sequencing was performed on whole blood, taken in connection with sensitization to the hapten diphenylcyclopropenone (DPC). The receptors stem from a woman aged 18-30 years with alopecia areata. Some clones in this sample may be carry-over from other donors' samples.

This clonotype was picked up many times. The chain is built from TRBV29-1 and TRBJ1-6; 7 bases agree with TRBD1. CDR1 and CDR2 (germline): SQVTM, ANQGSEA. CDR3 size: 12 residues. V lost 3 bases to trimming and J lost 14 bases; unmatched junction nucleotides: 7. The CDR3 region is CSVEGLGTALHF. The CDR3 DNA reads TGCAGCGTTGAGGGCTTAGGGACAGCCCTCCACTTT.

The chain is built from TRBV7-3 and TRBJ2-2, with a possible D match to TRBD1 (6 bases). The CDR3 length is 14 residues. Trimming took 6 bases from V and 5 from J, leaving 13 bases between them. The germline gives CDR1 SGHTA, CDR2 FQGTGA. CDR3 sequence (DNA): TGTGCCAGCAGTCCCGTGGACAGTACCGGGGAGCTGTTTTTT. Residues: CASSPVDSTGELFF.

The gene calls are TRBV6-5 and TRBJ2-3; 7 nucleotides line up with TRBD2. V lost 5 bases to trimming and J lost 3 bases; unmatched junction nucleotides: 5. CDR1 MNHEY and CDR2 SVGAGI come from the germline V gene. The length of the CDR3 is 14 residues. The CDR3 protein is CASSRGGETDTQYF. The CDR3 DNA is TGTGCCAGCAGTCGTGGGGGGGAAACAGATACGCAGTATTTT.

This clonotype was detected many times. The chain employs TRBV4-3 and TRBJ2-5, with D unresolved. Germline assignment: CDR1 LGHNA and CDR2 YSLEER. The ends were cut back, 0 bases at V and 4 bases at J, with 9 bases in the middle. This CDR3 is 14 amino acids long. CDR3 sequence reads: CASSQDNSGETQYF. CDR3 nucleotides: TGCGCCAGCAGCCAAGATAACTCCGGAGAGACCCAGTACTTC.

This clonotype was seen at least ten times. The chain is built from TRBV9 and TRBJ2-7; D perhaps matches TRBD1 (6 bases). Per the germline V gene, CDR1 is SGDLS and CDR2 is YYNGEE. Trimming removed 3 bases from V and 5 bases from J, with 12 bases in between. CDR3 size: 13 residues. CDR3 in DNA: TGTGCCAGCAGCGAGGGGGTCGCCCACGAGCAGTACTTC. It is translated as CASSEGVAHEQYF.

This clonotype was seen a handful of times. J is TRBJ1-1 and V is TRBV7-9; D is unclear. The CDR3 runs to 15 residues. Germline values: CDR1 SEHNR, CDR2 FQNEAQ (reference sequence). V dropped 4 bases and J dropped 2 bases, with 14 bases sitting between them. The CDR3 reads CASSSTVASNTEAFF. In DNA form, the CDR3 reads TGTGCCAGCAGCTCTACTGTAGCCTCAAACACTGAAGCTTTCTTT.

In the case of this clonotype: A clone one base away is much larger, so this may be a read error. This chain connects TRBV4-2 to TRBJ1-2; D is perhaps TRBD1 (6 bases). This CDR3 comprises 15 residues. CDR1 and CDR2 (germline): LGHNA, YNFKEQ. Here the CDR3 reads CASSQEGGLDYSYTF. The CDR3 DNA reads as TGTGCCAGCAGCCAAGAAGGGGGGCTGGACTATAGCTACACCTTC.

The chain carries TRBV27 and TRBJ1-5, with 11 bases fitting TRBD1. V shed 3 bases, J shed 7 bases, and the junction held 5 bases outside the gene matches. This CDR3 is 15 amino acids long. The germline V gene encodes CDR1 MNHEY and CDR2 SMNVEV (reference sequence). The CDR3: CASSFGQGAGQPQHF. The DNA for the CDR3 is TGTGCCAGCAGTTTTGGACAGGGGGCTGGGCAGCCCCAGCATTTT.

Ten or more counts support this clonotype. The V call is TRBV4-3, the J call TRBJ2-2; D remains unclear. V lost 4 bases and J lost 5, with 11 bases in between. Germline V lookup: CDR1 LGHNA, CDR2 YSLEER. CDR3 length: 14 residues. As DNA, the CDR3 is TGCGCCAGCAGCCTAGGATCCGGGACCGGGGAGCTGTTTTTT. Protein product: CASSLGSGTGELFF.

There are a few counts of this clonotype. The chain carries TRBV3-1 and TRBJ1-4, with D perhaps TRBD1 (6 bases). Trimming pared 5 bases from V and 5 bases from J, leaving 15 bases between. Germline V gene data show CDR1 as LGHDT and CDR2 as YNNKEL (reference sequence). This CDR3 region has 15 residues. DNA for the CDR3: TGTGCCAGCAGCGGAGGGGGGCAGGGGAATGAAAAACTGTTTTTT. The encoded protein is CASSGGGQGNEKLFF.

This clonotype appeared a few times. This chain links TRBV12-3 or TRBV12-4 with TRBJ2-2, with D perhaps being TRBD1 or TRBD2 (5 bases each). The ends were cut back, 0 bases at V and 5 bases at J, with 16 bases in the middle. The CDR3 covers 17 residues. In DNA, the CDR3 is TGTGCCAGCAGTTTAGCGGCCACCTTGAGGGGAACCGGGGAGCTGTTTTTT. Translating gives CASSLAATLRGTGELFF.

The chain joins TRBV5-4 to TRBJ1-2; D unclear. With 0 bases removed from V and 8 bases from J, the gap between germline ends came to 11 bases. CDR3 length: 13 amino acids. CDR1 SGHNT and CDR2 YYREEE come from the germline V gene (reference sequence). The CDR3 bases are TGTGCCAGCAGCTTGGATTGGGGTTTGGGCTACACCTTC. Amino acid sequence: CASSLDWGLGYTF. The full variable domain, rest sourced from reference TRBV5-4 and TRBJ1-2, is ETGVTQSPTHLIKTRGQQVTLRCSSQSGHNTVSWYQQALGQGPQFIFQYYREEENGRGNFPPRFSGLQFPNYSSELNVNALELDDSALYLCASSLDWGLGYTFGSGTRLTVV.

Only a few counts were recorded for this clonotype. The genes are TRBV25-1 and TRBJ1-6, with D unresolved. V lost 0 bases and J 7 bases, leaving 10 bases between the germline ends. CDR3 size: 15 residues. The germline CDR1 and CDR2 sequences are MGHDK and SYGVNS. The CDR3 reads CASSEYPRSNSPLHF. The CDR3 region has the DNA TGTGCCAGCAGTGAATACCCCCGTAGCAATTCACCCCTCCACTTT.

This clonotype was counted at least ten times. The chain employs TRBV27 and TRBJ1-3; 8 bases agree with TRBD1. Germline V lookup: CDR1 MNHEY, CDR2 SMNVEV (reference sequence). Trimming at V came to 10 bases and at J to 6 bases, leaving 11 bases not matched to a gene. The CDR3 is 14 amino acids. CDR3 sequence reads: CATKRQGIENTIYF. The CDR3 nucleotides read TGTGCCACCAAGAGACAGGGGATCGAAAACACCATATATTTT.

This clonotype was recorded at least ten times. The J gene is TRBJ2-3, the V gene TRBV6-2 or TRBV6-3; D ambiguous. The CDR3 contains 12 residues. Trimming stripped 5 bases from V and 2 bases from J, with 5 bases between. CDR1 is MNHEY, CDR2 SVGEGT, per germline. In DNA form, the CDR3 reads TGTGCCAGCAGTGCCGACACAGATACGCAGTATTTT. Its translation: CASSADTDTQYF.

The gene calls are TRBV6-4 and TRBJ2-1, with unresolved D. This CDR3 comprises 14 residues. The V and J ends lost 6 bases and 0 bases respectively, with 9 bases between them. Germline assignment: CDR1 MRHNA and CDR2 SNTAGT. The CDR3 nucleotides read TGTGCCAGCAGAATAGAAAGCTCCTACAATGAGCAGTTCTTC. This codes for CASRIESSYNEQFF.

There are many counts of this clonotype. The chain carries TRBV20-1 and TRBJ2-7; 12 bases are shared with TRBD2. J was trimmed by 2 bases and V by 6 bases; bases with no gene match: 8. The germline V gene encodes CDR1 DFQATT and CDR2 SNEGSKA (reference sequence). CDR3 length equals 15 residues. The CDR3 spells CSARALAGGTYEQYF. Written as DNA, the CDR3 is TGCAGTGCCCGTGCACTAGCGGGGGGAACCTACGAGCAGTACTTC.

This clonotype occurred a few times. The genes are TRBV14 and TRBJ1-4, with 8 bases aligning to TRBD1. CDR1 is SGHDN, CDR2 FVKESK, per germline. CDR3 length equals 15 residues. V dropped 1 base and J dropped 8; count of bases not matched to a gene: 6. The CDR3 sequence is CASSQANPGGEKLFF. The DNA for the CDR3 is TGTGCCAGCAGCCAAGCTAATCCAGGGGGCGAAAAACTGTTTTTT.

This clonotype was seen repeatedly, ten times or more. The chain couples TRBV15 to TRBJ2-3; D remains unclear. The CDR3 runs 14 residues. Trimming pared 9 bases from V and 0 bases from J, leaving 13 bases between. Germline values: CDR1 LNHNV, CDR2 YYDKDF (reference sequence). The chain's CDR3 is CATWQDTSTDTQYF. As DNA, the CDR3 is TGTGCCACTTGGCAGGATACTAGCACAGATACGCAGTATTTT.

This clonotype came up a few times. The rearrangement links TRBV20-1 to TRBJ1-1; D is unclear. Germline assignment: CDR1 DFQATT and CDR2 SNEGSKA (reference sequence). The CDR3 loop spans 14 amino acids. V lost 5 bases and J 4 bases, leaving 17 bases between the germline ends. As DNA, the CDR3 is TGCAGTGCTGGACCAGCGGGTTCGGCCACTGAAGCTTTCTTT. As protein: CSAGPAGSATEAFF.

This clonotype has only a few counts. This chain joins TRBV11-1 and TRBJ2-3; 8 nucleotides align to TRBD1. Trimming removed 5 bases from V and 4 bases from J; junction bases left unmatched: 8. The germline V gene has CDR1 SGHAT and CDR2 FQDESV (reference sequence). There are 15 residues in the CDR3. CDR3 protein: CASSLTGVLADTQYF. The DNA for the CDR3 is TGTGCCAGCAGCCTGACAGGGGTGCTCGCAGATACGCAGTATTTT.